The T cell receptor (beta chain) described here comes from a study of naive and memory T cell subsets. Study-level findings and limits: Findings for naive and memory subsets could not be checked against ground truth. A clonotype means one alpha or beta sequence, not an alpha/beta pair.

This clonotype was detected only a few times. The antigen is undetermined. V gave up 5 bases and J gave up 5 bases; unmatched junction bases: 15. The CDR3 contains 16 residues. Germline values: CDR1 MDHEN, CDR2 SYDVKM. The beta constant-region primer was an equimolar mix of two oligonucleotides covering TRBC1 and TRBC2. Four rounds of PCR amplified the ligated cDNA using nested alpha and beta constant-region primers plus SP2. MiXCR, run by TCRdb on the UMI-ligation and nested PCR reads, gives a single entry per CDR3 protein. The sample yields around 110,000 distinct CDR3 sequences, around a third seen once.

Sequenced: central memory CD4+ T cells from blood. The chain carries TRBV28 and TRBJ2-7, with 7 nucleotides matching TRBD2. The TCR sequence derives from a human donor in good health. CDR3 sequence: CASSPLSREGLDEQYF. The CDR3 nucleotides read TGTGCCAGCAGTCCCCTTTCAAGGGAGGGCCTCGACGAGCAGTACTTC.